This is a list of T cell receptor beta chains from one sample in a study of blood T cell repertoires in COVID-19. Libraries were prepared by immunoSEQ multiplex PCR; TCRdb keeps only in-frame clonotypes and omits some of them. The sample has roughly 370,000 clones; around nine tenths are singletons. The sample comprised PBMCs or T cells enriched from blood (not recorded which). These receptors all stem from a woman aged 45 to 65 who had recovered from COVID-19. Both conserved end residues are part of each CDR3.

CASSQGETVYGYTF	TRBV4-1	TRBJ1-2
CASSPNTGELFF	TRBV5-4	TRBJ2-2
CASSQSRQARGNTIYF	TRBV4-3	TRBJ1-3
CASRTGPSSYEQYF	TRBV5-6	TRBJ2-7
CASRDRDTEAFF	TRBV6-5	TRBJ1-1
CASSVPTGVRQPQHF	TRBV2	TRBJ1-5
CASSLGQGARVDFGYTF	TRBV7-6	TRBJ1-2
CASSPAQMAPYNEQFF	TRBV3-1/TRBV3-2	TRBJ2-1
CASSPGLVAYEQYF	TRBV6-5	TRBJ2-7
CASSWGLAGGSYEQYF	TRBV5-4	TRBJ2-7
CASRPGARGGADTQYF	TRBV7-9	TRBJ2-3
CASSVGGASTDTQYF	TRBV9	TRBJ2-3
CATSRAQDRLNTEAFF	TRBV15	TRBJ1-1
CASRTGTAYEQYF	TRBV2	TRBJ2-7
CASSEGTGGPGELFF	TRBV2	TRBJ2-2
CASMGSSGGQGETQYF	TRBV5-1	TRBJ2-5
CASSRDPRTGELFF	TRBV6-5	TRBJ2-2
CASSVTVTNEKLFF	TRBV7-8	TRBJ1-4
CASSRIPPRLTNTGELFF	TRBV6-6	TRBJ2-2
CASSLGQEGEKLFF	TRBV5-1	TRBJ1-4
CASSSRGYEQYF	TRBV18	TRBJ2-7
CASSLAGGAAEAFF	TRBV11-2	TRBJ1-1
CASSYWRGENTGELFF	TRBV6-5	TRBJ2-2
CATSRKNGQGVTGELFF	TRBV15	TRBJ2-2
CASSEDGVVTNYGYTF	TRBV2	TRBJ1-2
CASSRGQGSAYGYTF	TRBV11-2	TRBJ1-2
CASSQGTGEVGELFF	TRBV4-2	TRBJ2-2
CASTSAGSNQPQHF	TRBV19	TRBJ1-5
CASSYSEAGDGYTF	TRBV6-2/TRBV6-3	TRBJ1-2
CASTLRGNQPQHF	TRBV28	TRBJ1-5
CAWSGTGSNSPLHF	TRBV30	TRBJ1-6
CASSKDHGTAFHF	TRBV3-1/TRBV3-2	TRBJ1-6